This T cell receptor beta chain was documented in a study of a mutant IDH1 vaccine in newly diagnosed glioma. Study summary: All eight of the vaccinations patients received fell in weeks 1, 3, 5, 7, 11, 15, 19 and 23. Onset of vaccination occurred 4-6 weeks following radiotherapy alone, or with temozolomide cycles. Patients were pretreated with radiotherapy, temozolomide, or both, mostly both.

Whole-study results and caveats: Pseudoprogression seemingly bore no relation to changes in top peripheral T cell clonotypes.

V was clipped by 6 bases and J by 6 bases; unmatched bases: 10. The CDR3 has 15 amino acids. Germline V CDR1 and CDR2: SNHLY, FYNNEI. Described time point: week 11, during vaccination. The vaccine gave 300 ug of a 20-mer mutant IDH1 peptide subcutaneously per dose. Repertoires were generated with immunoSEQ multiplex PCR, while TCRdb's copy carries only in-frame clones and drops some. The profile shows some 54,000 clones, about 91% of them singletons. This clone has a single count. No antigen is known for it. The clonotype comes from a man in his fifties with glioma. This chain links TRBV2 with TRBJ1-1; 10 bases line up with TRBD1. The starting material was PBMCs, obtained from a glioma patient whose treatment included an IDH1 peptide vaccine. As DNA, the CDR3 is TGTGCCAGCAGACGGGACAGGGGATCGGGGGCTGAAGCTTTCTTT. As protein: CASRRDRGSGAEAFF.